These T cell receptor beta chains were read from a single sample in a study of blood T cell repertoires in COVID-19. Method: immunoSEQ multiplex PCR; TCRdb's copy keeps in-frame clones and lacks some. The data show over 200,000 clones, 80% to 90% seen once. The material sequenced was PBMCs or T cells enriched from blood (not recorded which). The receptor source for this set is a man under 40 who had recovered from COVID-19. CDR3s leave out the opening cysteine and the closing phenylalanine or tryptophan. The order of the fields is D gene, V gene, CDR3 protein. A D gene is named only where the DNA matches it firmly.

TRBD1 | TRBV30 | AWSVPDKQGAGGYT
NA | TRBV6-2/TRBV6-3 | ASSYPPPRRGNTGELF
TRBD1 | TRBV6-5 | ASSYATGTKNIQY
NA | TRBV10-3 | ATSLIGPQASNQPQH
NA | TRBV29-1 | SVWTVADEAF
NA | TRBV7-2 | ASSLSSAGLLTYEQY
TRBD1 | TRBV2 | ASRPQGAGNSPLH
TRBD1 | TRBV13 | ASSWLTGGAFENTIY
NA | TRBV24-1 | ATSDSRGAGYEQY
TRBD1 | TRBV19 | ASSTGQGPYEQY
NA | TRBV9 | ASSVAVRSEAF
TRBD2 | TRBV6-2/TRBV6-3 | ASSSAGGTDTQY
TRBD2 | TRBV3-1/TRBV3-2 | ASSQGTSGRHEQY
TRBD1 | TRBV5-8 | ASSQGQAPYSNQPQH
NA | TRBV7-9 | ASSPLTEFNTGELF
NA | TRBV3-1/TRBV3-2 | ASSQDWGRQETQY
TRBD1 | TRBV28 | ASSPLTGQGYSYEQY
NA | TRBV25-1 | ASSTGMSYGYT
NA | TRBV4-3 | ASSQEETFSGYT
NA | TRBV7-2 | ASSSRGGYT
TRBD2 | TRBV7-7 | ASSPQTSGGETQY
NA | TRBV24-1 | ATSDFSLNEQF
TRBD2 | TRBV6-2/TRBV6-3 | ASSGGLVSEQY
TRBD1 | TRBV28 | ASSQNRGSRAF
NA | TRBV5-4 | ASRSAGSTNEKLF
TRBD1 | TRBV9 | ASSGQGANEQF
TRBD1 | TRBV6-5 | ASSYGDRDSSPLH
NA | TRBV25-1 | ASSTSGFLRVGAEAF
TRBD1 | TRBV9 | ASSVGAGGEQF